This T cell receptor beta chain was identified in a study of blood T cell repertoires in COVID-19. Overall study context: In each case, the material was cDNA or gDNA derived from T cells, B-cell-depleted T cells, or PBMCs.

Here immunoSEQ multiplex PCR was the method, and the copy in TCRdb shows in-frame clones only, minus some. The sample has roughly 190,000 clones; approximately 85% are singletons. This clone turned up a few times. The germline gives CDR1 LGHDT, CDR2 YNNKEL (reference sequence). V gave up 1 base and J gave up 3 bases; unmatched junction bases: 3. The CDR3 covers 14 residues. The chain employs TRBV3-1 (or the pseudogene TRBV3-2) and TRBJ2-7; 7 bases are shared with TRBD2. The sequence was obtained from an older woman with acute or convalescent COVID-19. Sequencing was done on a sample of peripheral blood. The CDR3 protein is CASSQGGSGYEQYV. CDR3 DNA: TGTGCCAGCAGCCAAGGCGGGAGTGGCTACGAGCAGTACGTC.